This T cell receptor (beta chain) is drawn from a study of CD8 T cells in Susac syndrome. Sequencing of TCR beta was performed on blood CD8+ T cells and on blood CD4+ T cells. Patients with Susac syndrome met diagnostic criteria defined recently for definite or probable disease. TEMRA cells were enriched by FACS, while CD8+ and CD4+ T cells were obtained through a negative isolation that was performed magnetically. CDR1 LNHNV and CDR2 YYDKDF come from the germline V gene (reference sequence). There are 17 residues in the CDR3. The ends lost 8 bases at V and 3 bases at J; junction bases unmatched: 11. With random hexamers, reverse transcription was performed on roughly 0.5 to 1 ug of RNA. Amplification of TCR beta CDR3 across 54 Vbeta and 13 Jbeta was performed with immunoSEQ multiplex PCR. TCRdb re-derived calls from the immunoSEQ multiplex PCR reads in MiXCR, one entry per CDR3 protein. Seen here are approximately 25,000 distinct CDR3 sequences, about 93% observed once, and the top ten hold approximately 0.63%.

The V gene is TRBV15, the J gene TRBJ2-1, with 12 bases lining up with TRBD2. Sequencing was done on a sample of CD8+ T cells from PBMCs. The TCR sequence derives from a human donor with Susac syndrome. The CDR3 loop is CATLGASGGAIYNEQFF. CDR3 in DNA: TGTGCCACCTTAGGGGCTAGCGGGGGGGCTATCTACAATGAGCAGTTCTTC.